One and the same sample provided the 17 T cell receptor beta chains below, sequenced in a study of PD-L1 blockade in urothelial cancer. Only in-frame clones appear in the TCRdb table, and some are missing; sequencing was by immunoSEQ multiplex PCR. Among about 52,000 clones listed, approximately 84% were seen once. Specified time point: pretreatment peripheral blood. The specimen comprised PBMCs, sampled around atezolizumab (anti-PD-L1) treatment. Receptor source: a man aged 50 to 59 with urothelial cancer.

CDR3 sequence: CASSEALQEVRGNTIYF. In DNA, the CDR3 is TGTGCCAGCAGTGAAGCGCTTCAAGAGGTACGAGGAAACACCATATATTTT. The rearrangement joins TRBV6-1 to TRBJ1-3, with D unresolved. CDR1 and CDR2 from the germline V gene are MNHNS and SASEGT. This CDR3 contains 17 residues. V lost 0 bases to trimming and J lost 4 bases, with 16 bases between them.

This chain joins TRBV4-3 and TRBJ2-7; possibly TRBD1 for D (5 bases). There are 14 residues in the CDR3. Trimming left V 0 bases short and J 6 bases short, with 12 bases between. The germline V gene encodes CDR1 LGHNA and CDR2 YSLEER. The chain's CDR3 is CASSQEVRVVEQYF. Here the CDR3 DNA reads TGCGCCAGCAGCCAAGAGGTCAGGGTGGTCGAGCAGTACTTC.

The V gene is TRBV7-3, the J gene TRBJ1-6; D is undetermined. Per the germline V gene, CDR1 is SGHTA and CDR2 is FQGTGA. V lost 2 bases and J lost 7, with 9 bases in between. The CDR3 is 14 residues long. The DNA of the CDR3 is TGTGCCAGCAGCTTATCGGGTGTGAATTCACCCCTCCACTTT. The encoded protein is CASSLSGVNSPLHF.

V and J are TRBV6-5 and TRBJ1-2; D perhaps matches TRBD1 (5 bases). Germline values: CDR1 MNHEY, CDR2 SVGAGI. Trimming pared 5 bases from V and 10 bases from J, leaving 11 bases between. The CDR3 runs to 11 residues. The DNA for the CDR3 is TGTGCCAGCAGTCGGGGGACGGACTACACCTTC. It yields the protein CASSRGTDYTF.

This clone was detected a few times. The chain joins TRBV11-2 to TRBJ2-7; 7 nucleotides line up with TRBD2. CDR1 is SGHAT and CDR2 is FQNNGV in the germline V gene. The CDR3 runs to 13 residues. The trim removed 2 bases at V and 7 bases at J, leaving 5 bases unmatched. CDR3 bases: TGTGCCAGCAGCTTATCGGGGGGTGGGGAGCAGTACTTC. Translated: CASSLSGGGEQYF.

This chain joins TRBV7-9 and TRBJ2-3, with D unclear. Germline V gene sequence: CDR1 SEHNR, CDR2 FQNEAQ (reference sequence). This CDR3 is 15 amino acids long. V lost 1 base and J lost 0, with 8 bases in between. CDR3 sequence reads: CASSLGLRSTDTQYF. The CDR3 DNA reads as TGTGCCAGCAGCTTAGGCTTGCGTAGCACAGATACGCAGTATTTT.

The table lists this clone with a few counts. The chain links TRBV30 to TRBJ1-2; 7 nucleotides align to TRBD1. The germline gives CDR1 GTSNPN, CDR2 SVGIG (reference sequence). The CDR3 contains 15 residues. The J segment lost 0 bases and the V segment lost 3 bases, leaving 7 bases of the junction unmatched. The CDR3 sequence is CAWSVGQVSNYGYTF. CDR3 bases: TGTGCCTGGAGCGTCGGACAGGTCTCTAACTATGGCTACACCTTC. The full variable domain, completed using reference TRBV30 and TRBJ1-2, is SQTIHQWPATLVQPVGSPLSLECTVEGTSNPNLYWYRQAAGRGLQLLFYSVGIGQISSEVPQNLSASRPQDRQFILSSKKLLLSDSGFYLCAWSVGQVSNYGYTFGSGTRLTVV.

The rearrangement joins TRBV19 to TRBJ2-2, with TRBD1 identical over 8 bases. The CDR3 contains 14 residues. Germline CDR1 reads LNHDA; CDR2 reads SQIVND (reference sequence). Unmatched junction bases numbered 3, after V lost 8 bases and J lost 1 base. The CDR3 reads CASDRGLNTGELFF. CDR3 nucleotide sequence: TGTGCCAGTGACAGGGGACTGAACACCGGGGAGCTGTTTTTT.

The V and J genes are TRBV19 and TRBJ1-2, with D perhaps matching TRBD1 (5 bases). Germline assignment: CDR1 LNHDA and CDR2 SQIVND (reference sequence). The CDR3 consists of 13 residues. The germline V and J ends were trimmed by 3 bases and 4 bases, with 9 bases remaining between them. CDR3 in amino acids: CASSIDSSYGYTF. CDR3 DNA: TGTGCCAGTAGTATCGACAGCAGCTATGGCTACACCTTC.

The rearrangement links TRBV18 to TRBJ2-2; tentatively, D is TRBD1 (5 bases). The V end was cut by 6 bases, the J end by 2 bases, with 16 bases between. The CDR3 length is 16 residues. CDR1 is KGHSH, CDR2 LQKENI, per germline. The CDR3 protein is CASSYRTPSNTGELFF. CDR3 DNA: TGTGCCAGCTCTTATAGGACACCCTCAAACACCGGGGAGCTGTTTTTT. Together with reference TRBV18 and TRBJ2-2, the CDR3 gives the full variable domain: NAGVMQNPRHLVRRRGQEARLRCSPMKGHSHVYWYRQLPEEGLKFMVYLQKENIIDESGMPKERFSAEFPKEGPSILRIQQVVRGDSAAYFCASSYRTPSNTGELFFGEGSRLTVL.

The chain carries TRBV30 and TRBJ2-2, with 7 bases identical to TRBD1. The V gene's germline CDR1 is GTSNPN and CDR2 SVGIG (reference sequence). The CDR3 has 13 residues. The trim removed 4 bases at V and 4 bases at J, leaving 3 bases unmatched. In DNA form, the CDR3 reads TGTGCCTGGACCGGGACAGCCACCGGGGAGCTGTTTTTT. Its translation: CAWTGTATGELFF.

The chain employs TRBV7-8 and TRBJ1-4; D is undetermined. This CDR3 region has 10 residues. Germline CDR1 is SGHVS and CDR2 is FQNEAQ. V shed 9 bases and J shed 8 bases, with 7 bases lying between them. The CDR3 region is CASSGEKLFF. The CDR3 DNA sequence: TGTGCCAGTTCCGGGGAAAAACTGTTTTTT.

This clone was seen only once. The rearrangement uses TRBV11-2 and TRBJ2-1, with unresolved D. The CDR3 covers 15 residues. Trimming pared 3 bases from V and 2 bases from J, leaving 11 bases between. CDR1 is SGHAT and CDR2 is FQNNGV in the germline V gene. Here the CDR3 reads CASSFAQATYNEQFF. CDR3 bases: TGTGCCAGCAGCTTTGCCCAGGCAACCTACAATGAGCAGTTCTTC.

The chain recombines TRBV11-2 with TRBJ2-5; TRBD2 agrees at 7 bases. The V segment lost 5 bases and the J segment 5 bases; nucleotides outside the gene matches: 14. This CDR3 has 16 residues. Per germline, CDR1 SGHAT and CDR2 FQNNGV. This CDR3 is CASSPREGGPGETQYF. The CDR3 DNA reads TGTGCCAGCAGCCCTAGGGAGGGAGGGCCGGGGGAGACCCAGTACTTC.

The chain combines TRBV11-3 with TRBJ2-1; D is undetermined. CDR1 is SGHNT, CDR2 YENEEA, per germline. The V and J ends lost 5 bases and 5 bases respectively, with 13 bases between them. CDR3 length: 14 residues. The CDR3 nucleotides are TGTGCCAGCAGCCCCGAGGCTACACACAATGAGCAGTTCTTC. Translated: CASSPEATHNEQFF.

The gene calls are TRBV4-2 and TRBJ1-3; 10 bases match TRBD1. With V trimmed by 1 base and J by 0 bases, 12 bases remained unmatched. CDR1 and CDR2 from the germline V gene are LGHNA and YNFKEQ. CDR3 length: 20 residues. The DNA of the CDR3 is TGTGCCAGCAGCCAAGTATTCGTGACAGGGGGCGCCGACTCTGGAAACACCATATATTTT. Protein product: CASSQVFVTGGADSGNTIYF.

The J gene is TRBJ2-2, the V gene TRBV5-1; the match to TRBD2 covers 8 bases. The CDR3 is made up of 15 amino acids. Germline loops: CDR1 SGHRS, CDR2 YFSETQ. Germline trimming cut 3 bases from V and 7 bases from J; bases unmatched to any gene: 8. The CDR3 protein is CASSSRSGRGGELFF. The DNA for the CDR3 is TGCGCCAGCAGCTCCCGAAGCGGGAGAGGCGGGGAGCTGTTTTTT.